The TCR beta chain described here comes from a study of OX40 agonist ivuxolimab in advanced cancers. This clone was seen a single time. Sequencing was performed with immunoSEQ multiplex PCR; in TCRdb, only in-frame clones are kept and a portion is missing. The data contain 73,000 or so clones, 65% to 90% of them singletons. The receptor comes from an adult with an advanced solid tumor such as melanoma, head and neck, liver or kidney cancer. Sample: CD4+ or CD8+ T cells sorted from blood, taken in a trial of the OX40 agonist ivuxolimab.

Here the CDR3 reads CASSPRQGPYNEQFF. The CDR3 DNA is TGCGCCAGCAGCCCCAGACAGGGGCCCTACAATGAGCAGTTCTTC. The V gene is TRBV4-3, the J gene TRBJ2-1; 8 bases fit TRBD1. The CDR3 is made up of 15 amino acids. With V trimmed by 4 bases and J by 2 bases, 4 bases remained unmatched. Germline CDR1 is LGHNA and CDR2 is YSLEER.